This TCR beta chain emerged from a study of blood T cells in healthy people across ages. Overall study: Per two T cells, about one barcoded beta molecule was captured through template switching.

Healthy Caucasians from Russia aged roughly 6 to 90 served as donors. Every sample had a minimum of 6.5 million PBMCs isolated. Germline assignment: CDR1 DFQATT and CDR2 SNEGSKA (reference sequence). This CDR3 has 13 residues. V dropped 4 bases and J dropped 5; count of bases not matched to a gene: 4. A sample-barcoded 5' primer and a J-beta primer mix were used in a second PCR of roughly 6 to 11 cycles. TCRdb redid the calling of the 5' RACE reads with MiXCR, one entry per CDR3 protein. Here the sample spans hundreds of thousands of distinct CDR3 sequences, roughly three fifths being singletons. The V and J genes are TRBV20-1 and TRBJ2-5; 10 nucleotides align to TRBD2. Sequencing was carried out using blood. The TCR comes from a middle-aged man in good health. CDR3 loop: CSATGTSDETQYF. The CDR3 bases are TGCAGTGCTACCGGGACTAGCGACGAGACCCAGTACTTC.